This T cell receptor beta chain is from a study of T cell responses to AZD1222 COVID-19 vaccine. This clone was picked up one time. The antigen is undetermined. The study's findings and limits: Baseline antibody screening turned up just a handful of seropositive AZD1222 recipients. Most donors were white British, females outnumbered males, and clonal diversity was possibly underestimated.

Repertoires were generated with immunoSEQ multiplex PCR, while TCRdb's copy carries only in-frame clones and drops some. The sample lists 130,000 or so clones; over 75% were seen once. Specimen: peripheral blood, collected on day 0 of AZD1222 vaccination. This sequence was found in an adult in good health.

The CDR3 bases are TGTGCCAGCAGCTTCGCTGGGGGTAGGAACACTGAAGCTTTCTTT. Its protein product is CASSFAGGRNTEAFF. The chain couples TRBV28 to TRBJ1-1; D is perhaps TRBD1 (5 bases). Trimming stripped 6 bases from V and 1 base from J, with 15 bases between. Germline-derived CDR1 and CDR2 are MDHEN and SYDVKM. This CDR3 is 15 amino acids long. Based on the CDR3 plus reference TRBV28 and TRBJ1-1, the full variable domain is DVKVTQSSRYLVKRTGEKVFLECVQDMDHENMFWYRQDPGLGLRLIYFSYDVKMKEKGDIPEGYSVSREKKERFSLILESASTNQTSMYLCASSFAGGRNTEAFFGQGTRLTVV.